This T cell receptor beta chain stems from a study of blood T cell repertoires in COVID-19. CDR1 is SGHTA, CDR2 FQGNSA, per germline. V lost 3 bases and J 2 bases, leaving 20 bases between the germline ends. CDR3 length: 18 residues. The table came from immunoSEQ multiplex PCR; TCRdb's copy has only in-frame clones and leaves some out. The table lists about 270,000 clones, approximately 89% of them singletons. The TCR comes from a woman aged 40 to 50 with acute COVID-19. Sequencing was carried out using PBMCs or T cells enriched from blood (not recorded which). The chain carries TRBV7-2 and TRBJ1-5; D is perhaps TRBD1 (5 bases). The CDR3 bases are TGTGCCAGCAGCTTGGTCATTTGGGGGGGATCGGGCAATCAGCCCCAGCATTTT. Amino acids: CASSLVIWGGSGNQPQHF.